This T cell receptor beta chain was obtained from a study of cytomegalovirus exposure and HLA in healthy donors. At the level of the study: Unique TCR beta sequences numbering around 110 million came from approximately 180 million T cells in an earlier analysis.

This clone occurred a few times. What it binds is unknown. This cohort consisted of healthy bone marrow donors. Donors were ostensibly healthy at sampling, although undocumented immune exposures were probable. Study-wide points: Data from an earlier analysis indicated that most TCR beta V segments were productive either about 87% or about 30% of the time.

The CDR3 extends over 17 amino acids. Between the trimmed V and J ends, which lost 3 bases and 0 bases, there was a span of 15 bases. Germline V gene data show CDR1 as LNHNV and CDR2 as YYDKDF (reference sequence). In the PCR, 60 Vbeta and 13 Jbeta primers were used. TCRdb's table, derived via immunoSEQ multiplex PCR, lists solely in-frame clones and lacks some. The sample yields 160,000 or so clones, less than 90% seen once. The genes are TRBV15 and TRBJ1-5, with D possibly TRBD1 on 5 matching bases. This receptor was obtained from a man in his fifties or sixties in good health and CMV-seropositive. Sequencing input: PBMCs. CDR3 region: CATSSGRGTISNQPQHF. The CDR3, as DNA: TGTGCCACCAGCAGTGGTAGGGGTACTATTAGCAATCAGCCCCAGCATTTT.